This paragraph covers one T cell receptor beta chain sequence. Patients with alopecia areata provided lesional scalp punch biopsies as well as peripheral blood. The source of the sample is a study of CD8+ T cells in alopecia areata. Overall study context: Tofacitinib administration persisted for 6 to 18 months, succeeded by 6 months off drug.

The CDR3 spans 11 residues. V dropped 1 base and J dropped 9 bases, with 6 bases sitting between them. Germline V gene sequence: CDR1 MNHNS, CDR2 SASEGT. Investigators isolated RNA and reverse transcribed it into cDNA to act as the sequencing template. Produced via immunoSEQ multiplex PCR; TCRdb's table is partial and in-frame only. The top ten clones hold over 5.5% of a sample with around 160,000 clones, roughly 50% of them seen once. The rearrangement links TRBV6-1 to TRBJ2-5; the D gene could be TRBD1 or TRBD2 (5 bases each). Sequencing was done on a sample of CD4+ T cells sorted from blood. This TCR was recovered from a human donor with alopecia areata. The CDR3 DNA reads TGTGCCAGCAGTGAAGGAGGGGCCCAGTACTTC. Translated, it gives CASSEGGAQYF.